One and the same sample provided the 20 T cell receptor beta chains below, sequenced in a study of T cells in Graves' hyperthyroidism and ophthalmopathy (dated by TCRdb to between 2017 and 2020). Library method: multiplex PCR. Sequencing relied on an Illumina HiSeq 2000. Amplification of TCR beta CDR3 regions was carried out from RNA transcripts. For the first round of RT-PCR on the TCR CDR3, the HTBI primer set was used together with the Qiagen OneStep RT-PCR kit. TCRdb handled the public reads itself, with Q25 trimming in fastp and clone calling in MiXCR, and kept productive beta chains. CDR3 protein sequences are deduplicated, and each keeps its most common genes and DNA. The sample contains about 840,000 distinct CDR3 sequences, around 38% of them found a single time. More than 7% of the sample is taken by the ten largest. The sample comprised blood. Receptor source: a man in his late teens or twenties with Graves' hyperthyroidism.

A few counts support this clonotype. The DNA for the CDR3 is TGCAGTGCTAGAGATCTCCTGACAGGCAGATACGAGCAGTACTTC. Its protein product is CSARDLLTGRYEQYF. The rearrangement uses TRBV20-1 and TRBJ2-7, with D possibly being TRBD1 (6 bases). Deletions cut 0 bases from V and 4 bases from J, with 16 bases between. This CDR3 contains 15 residues. The germline CDR1 and CDR2 sequences are DFQATT and SNEGSKA (reference sequence).

Note on this clonotype: Its ends do not fully match the called genes, so a read error is possible. This sequence joins TRBV7-6 and TRBJ1-1; 7 bases match TRBD1. Germline-derived CDR1 and CDR2 are SGHVS and FNYEAQ. This CDR3 has 14 amino acids. The CDR3 protein is CASAPGQMNTEAIF. CDR3 bases: TGTGCCAGCGCCCCGGGACAGATGAACACTGAAGCTATCTTT.

The CDR3 is CASSFFSGRTASGANVLTF. The CDR3 DNA reads as TGTGCCAGCAGCTTCTTCTCGGGACGCACCGCCTCTGGGGCCAACGTCCTGACTTTC. The J gene is TRBJ2-6, the V gene TRBV7-9, with D perhaps given as TRBD1 or TRBD2 (5 bases each). Trimming left V 3 bases short and J 0 bases short, with 18 bases between. The germline V gene has CDR1 SEHNR and CDR2 FQNEAQ (reference sequence). The CDR3 extends over 19 amino acids.

The table lists this clonotype with many counts. The rearrangement joins TRBV15 to TRBJ1-2; no firm D call. There are 15 residues in the CDR3. Germline loops: CDR1 LNHNV, CDR2 YYDKDF (reference sequence). Trimming stripped 0 bases from V and 2 bases from J, with 10 bases between. The CDR3: CATSRDLRENYGYTF. In DNA form, the CDR3 reads TGTGCCACCAGCAGAGATCTCCGAGAAAACTATGGCTACACCTTC.

A remark on this clonotype: One junction end disagrees with the germline gene, perhaps due to a read error. This chain connects TRBV15 to TRBJ1-2; possible D gene TRBD1, 6 bases. CDR1 is LNHNV, CDR2 YYDKDF, per germline (reference sequence). The CDR3 has 14 amino acids. The CDR3 is CAISTDSRVYGYTF. Here the CDR3 DNA reads TGTGCCATCAGCACGGACAGCCGCGTCTATGGCTACACCTTC.

This clonotype has a handful of counts. This rearrangement joins TRBV2 to TRBJ2-5; D not resolved. The germline V gene has CDR1 SNHLY and CDR2 FYNNEI. CDR3 length equals 14 residues. Trimming left V 5 bases short and J 5 bases short, with 15 bases between. CDR3 bases: TGTGCCAGCAGTTCACACGGGTTAGTGGAGACCCAGTACTTC. It specifies CASSSHGLVETQYF.

This clonotype was detected many times. This sequence joins TRBV10-3 and TRBJ1-3, with TRBD1 identical over 7 bases. The germline V gene encodes CDR1 ENHRY and CDR2 SYGVKD. J was trimmed by 4 bases and V by 9 bases; bases with no gene match: 6. The CDR3 totals 13 residues. For the CDR3, the DNA is TGTGCCATTAACAGGGGAGAAGGAAACACCATATATTTT. It yields the protein CAINRGEGNTIYF.

At least ten counts were recorded for this clonotype. The chain combines TRBV19 with TRBJ1-5; D is perhaps TRBD1 (5 bases). Germline lookup yields CDR1 LNHDA and CDR2 SQIVND (reference sequence). V shed 7 bases and J shed 4 bases, with 11 bases lying between them. The CDR3 extends over 13 amino acids. CDR3 loop: CASTGRYNQPQHF. The CDR3 DNA sequence: TGTGCCAGTACGGGACGGTATAATCAGCCCCAGCATTTT.

This chain links TRBV19 with TRBJ2-2, with D perhaps given as TRBD1 or TRBD2 (6 bases each). The CDR3 runs to 16 residues. Germline loops: CDR1 LNHDA, CDR2 SQIVND (reference sequence). V lost 3 bases to trimming and J lost 3 bases, with 14 bases between them. CDR3 region: CASSMKGGRDTGELFF. The CDR3 DNA is TGTGCCAGTAGTATGAAGGGGGGCAGGGACACCGGGGAGCTGTTTTTT.

In its sample, this clonotype was seen a few times. The rearrangement links TRBV10-3 to TRBJ2-7; a possible D gene is TRBD2 (6 bases). This CDR3 has 14 amino acids. In germline, CDR1 is ENHRY, CDR2 SYGVKD. V lost 10 bases and J lost 3, with 19 bases in between. In nucleotides, the CDR3 is TGTGCCAGCAGCCGCCTGGGACTCGACTACGAGCAGTACTTC. Residues: CASSRLGLDYEQYF.

The table lists this clonotype with a few counts. One junction end disagrees with the germline gene, perhaps due to a read error. The V call is TRBV19, the J call TRBJ1-1; D is ambiguous. The CDR3 covers 12 residues. The germline CDR1 and CDR2 sequences are LNHDA and SQIVND (reference sequence). The CDR3 spells CASTRGRTEAFF. CDR3 in DNA: TGTGCTAGTACGAGAGGTAGGACTGAAGCTTTCTTT.

This clonotype occurred a few times. This sequence joins TRBV7-9 and TRBJ1-1; TRBD1 agrees at 7 bases. CDR1 is SEHNR and CDR2 is FQNEAQ in the germline V gene (reference sequence). CDR3 length: 15 amino acids. V was clipped by 11 bases and J by 0 bases; unmatched bases: 12. The CDR3, as DNA: TGTGCCGAGGGTGACAGGGACCAAATGAACACTGAAGCTTTCTTT. Its translation is CAEGDRDQMNTEAFF.

The table lists this clonotype with many counts. This rearrangement joins TRBV7-2 to TRBJ2-5; the match to TRBD2 covers 13 bases. CDR3 length: 16 amino acids. Germline assignment: CDR1 SGHTA and CDR2 FQGNSA. The V gene end was trimmed by 4 bases and the J gene end by 5 bases; junction bases not matched to a gene: 7. The chain's CDR3 is CASSSTSGRAGETQYF. The DNA of the CDR3 is TGTGCCAGCAGCTCCACTAGCGGGAGGGCCGGGGAGACCCAGTACTTC.

In its sample, this clonotype was seen a few times. This chain uses TRBV11-2 with TRBJ1-3; possible D gene TRBD1, 6 bases. The CDR3 is 17 amino acids. The V end was cut by 3 bases, the J end by 4 bases, with 19 bases between. Germline V gene sequence: CDR1 SGHAT, CDR2 FQNNGV. The chain's CDR3 is CASSFRPPGAAGNTIYF. The CDR3 DNA is TGTGCCAGCAGCTTTCGGCCCCCAGGGGCGGCAGGAAACACCATATATTTT.

This clonotype appeared many times. The chain combines TRBV2 with TRBJ2-6, with 8 bases that match TRBD1. Germline CDR1 SNHLY, CDR2 FYNNEI. This CDR3 contains 16 residues. V shed 5 bases, J shed 4 bases, and the junction held 7 bases outside the gene matches. The CDR3 DNA follows: TGTGCCAGCAGTACTCGGGACAGGTCCGGGGCCAACGTCCTGACTTTC. Its protein is CASSTRDRSGANVLTF.

The sample holds a few counts of this clonotype. The chain recombines TRBV20-1 with TRBJ2-5; the D call may be TRBD1 or TRBD2 (5 bases each). Germline CDR1 and CDR2: DFQATT and SNEGSKA (reference sequence). The V gene lost 1 base and the J gene lost 5 bases, with 17 bases spanning the gap. The CDR3 totals 15 residues. In DNA form, the CDR3 reads TGCAGTGCTAGAGTCCCTGGGGGTCGCCGGGAGACCCAGTACTTC. It is translated as CSARVPGGRRETQYF.

V and J are TRBV9 and TRBJ1-1, with 9 nucleotides matching TRBD1. V dropped 4 bases and J dropped 0; count of bases not matched to a gene: 10. The CDR3 is 17 amino acids. The germline V gene encodes CDR1 SGDLS and CDR2 YYNGEE. The CDR3 nucleotides read TGTGCCAGCAGCTTCGGACAGGGGCCACCTCTGAACACTGAAGCTTTCTTT. Amino acid sequence: CASSFGQGPPLNTEAFF.

This clonotype has ten or more counts. This sequence joins TRBV20-1 and TRBJ2-1; D is perhaps TRBD2 (5 bases). Deletions cut 5 bases from V and 9 bases from J, with 11 bases between. The germline V gene has CDR1 DFQATT and CDR2 SNEGSKA (reference sequence). This CDR3 is 11 amino acids long. DNA of the CDR3: TGCAGTGCTCCCAGAGAGGGTGAGCAGTTCTTC. It specifies CSAPREGEQFF.

This clonotype was observed a handful of times. Since a much larger clone is just one base distant, this may be a read error. Since no conserved phenylalanine or tryptophan closes the CDR3, a read error is the likely cause. This chain links TRBV10-3 with TRBJ1-3; no clear D gene. Germline CDR1 and CDR2: ENHRY and SYGVKD. The CDR3 is 13 residues long. With 6 bases removed from V and 3 bases from J, the gap between germline ends came to 9 bases. The CDR3 DNA is TGTGCCATCAGCCCTAGACTTGGAAACACCATATATTCT. Protein product: CAISPRLGNTIYS.

The chain combines TRBV5-1 with TRBJ1-4; 7 nucleotides align to TRBD1. Germline values: CDR1 SGHRS, CDR2 YFSETQ. This CDR3 is built from 15 residues. J gave up 8 bases and V 4 bases, and 11 bases lay outside the gene matches. The CDR3 nucleotides are TGCGCCAGCAGCCCCATTAGACAGGGAAGCGAAAAACTGTTTTTT. Translated: CASSPIRQGSEKLFF.